This is a list of T cell receptor beta chains from one sample in a study of response to subunit inactivated influenza vaccine. Each CDR3 protein is one row after TCRdb ran MiXCR on the RT-PCR reads. The table includes about 160,000 distinct CDR3 sequences, approximately 10% detected once. Sequences were derived from non-naive T cells sorted from PBMCs, sampled roughly 48 days after vaccination. All receptors derive from a man in his forties or fifties who received an inactivated influenza vaccine. CDR3s include the opening cysteine and the closing phenylalanine or tryptophan. Fields, in order: D gene, V gene, clone size, J gene, CDR3 protein, CDR3 DNA. A D gene is named only where the DNA matches it firmly. A clone size is listed for some rows: how often the clone was seen (once, few, many), or a class if it is expanded.

D: NA
V: TRBV3-1
size: few
J: TRBJ2-5
CDR3: CASSTHTRLVGQETQYF
DNA: TGTGCCAGCAGCACACATACCCGACTAGTAGGCCAAGAGACCCAGTACTTC

D: TRBD2
V: TRBV7-2
size: many
J: TRBJ2-1
CDR3: CASGAGTSGRREQFF
DNA: TGTGCCAGCGGTGCCGGGACTAGCGGGAGAAGAGAGCAGTTCTTC

D: NA
V: TRBV7-3
size: many
J: TRBJ2-5
CDR3: CASSLVKEETQYF
DNA: TGTGCCAGCAGCTTGGTTAAGGAAGAGACCCAGTACTTC

D: NA
V: TRBV10-3
size: NA
J: TRBJ2-7
CDR3: CAISLVSGAYEQYF
DNA: TGTGCCATCAGTTTGGTATCTGGTGCGTACGAGCAGTACTTC

D: NA
V: TRBV28
size: NA
J: TRBJ2-7
CDR3: CASSFILRLGQSGEQYF
DNA: TGTGCCAGCAGTTTTATCCTCAGGTTAGGGCAGTCCGGCGAGCAGTACTTC

D: NA
V: TRBV7-2
size: few
J: TRBJ1-6
CDR3: CASSIPGWNSPLHF
DNA: TGTGCCAGCAGCATCCCTGGGTGGAATTCACCCCTCCACTTT

D: NA
V: TRBV6-2/TRBV6-3
size: NA
J: TRBJ2-1
CDR3: CASSYSDTGPFSSYNEQFF
DNA: TGTGCCAGCAGTTACTCAGATACGGGCCCCTTTAGCTCCTACAATGAGCAGTTCTTC

D: NA
V: TRBV6-6
size: few
J: TRBJ1-2
CDR3: CASGMDGNYGYTF
DNA: TGTGCCAGCGGGATGGACGGTAACTATGGCTACACCTTC

D: TRBD1
V: TRBV6-1
size: NA
J: TRBJ1-2
CDR3: CASNQQGANYGYTF
DNA: TGTGCCAGCAACCAACAGGGGGCGAACTATGGCTACACCTTC

D: TRBD2
V: TRBV24-1
size: few
J: TRBJ2-2
CDR3: CATSDIGTSGRTGELFF
DNA: TGTGCCACCAGTGATATCGGGACTAGCGGGAGAACCGGGGAGCTGTTTTTT

D: TRBD1
V: TRBV10-3
size: NA
J: TRBJ2-7
CDR3: CAITPGQTYEQYF
DNA: TGTGCCATCACCCCGGGACAGACCTACGAGCAGTACTTC

D: NA
V: TRBV2
size: few
J: TRBJ2-7
CDR3: CASSDPMAPADEQYF
DNA: TGTGCCAGCAGTGACCCGATGGCGCCGGCGGACGAGCAGTACTTC

D: NA
V: TRBV20-1
size: NA
J: TRBJ2-3
CDR3: CSATLIRATDTQYF
DNA: TGCAGTGCGACCCTTATTCGCGCCACAGATACGCAGTATTTT

D: NA
V: TRBV6-2/TRBV6-3
size: few
J: TRBJ2-1
CDR3: CASSPLSGGSSYNEQFF
DNA: TGTGCCAGCAGCCCTCTTAGCGGAGGAAGCTCCTACAATGAGCAGTTCTTC

D: NA
V: TRBV15
size: NA
J: TRBJ1-5
CDR3: CATSMVRNQPQHF
DNA: TGTGCCACCAGCATGGTACGCAATCAGCCCCAGCATTTT

D: TRBD1
V: TRBV11-1
size: many
J: TRBJ1-6
CDR3: CASSTTLGGQAGNSPLHF
DNA: TGTGCCAGCAGCACCACCCTAGGGGGACAGGCGGGGAATTCACCCCTCCACTTT

D: TRBD2
V: TRBV10-3
size: NA
J: TRBJ2-1
CDR3: CATRTSGRPMDEQFF
DNA: TGTGCCACTCGGACTAGCGGGAGGCCTATGGATGAGCAGTTCTTC

D: NA
V: TRBV28
size: NA
J: TRBJ1-5
CDR3: CASSFDRQPQHF
DNA: TGTGCCAGCAGTTTTGATCGCCAGCCCCAGCATTTT

D: NA
V: TRBV28
size: NA
J: TRBJ1-5
CDR3: CASRKGVQPQHF
DNA: TGTGCCAGCAGGAAAGGAGTCCAGCCCCAGCATTTT

D: NA
V: TRBV5-1
size: few
J: TRBJ2-7
CDR3: CASSLRVSYEQYF
DNA: TGCGCCAGCAGCTTGAGGGTTTCCTACGAGCAGTACTTC

D: NA
V: TRBV2
size: many
J: TRBJ2-5
CDR3: CASSENGAQETQYF
DNA: TGTGCCAGCAGTGAGAACGGGGCCCAAGAGACCCAGTACTTC

D: TRBD1
V: TRBV27
size: many
J: TRBJ1-1
CDR3: CASWTGLRGTEAFF
DNA: TGTGCCAGCTGGACAGGCCTGAGAGGGACTGAAGCTTTCTTT

D: TRBD2
V: TRBV27
size: many
J: TRBJ2-1
CDR3: CASSLSPSGRAPYNEQFF
DNA: TGTGCCAGCAGTTTATCTCCTAGCGGGAGGGCCCCCTACAATGAGCAGTTCTTC

D: TRBD1
V: TRBV12-3/TRBV12-4
size: NA
J: TRBJ1-1
CDR3: CASSVGQANTEAFF
DNA: TGTGCCAGCAGTGTCGGACAGGCGAACACTGAAGCTTTCTTT

D: NA
V: TRBV12-3/TRBV12-4
size: many
J: TRBJ1-3
CDR3: CASRNRDHGNTIYF
DNA: TGTGCCAGCAGAAACAGGGACCACGGAAACACCATATATTTT

D: NA
V: TRBV9
size: NA
J: TRBJ2-1
CDR3: CASSVAGGSYNEQFF
DNA: TGTGCCAGCAGCGTAGCTGGCGGTTCGTACAATGAGCAGTTCTTC

D: TRBD2
V: TRBV6-2/TRBV6-3
size: few
J: TRBJ2-5
CDR3: CASSLSGLAGQETQYF
DNA: TGTGCCAGCAGTCTATCAGGACTAGCGGGGCAAGAGACCCAGTACTTC

D: TRBD1
V: TRBV7-2
size: few
J: TRBJ2-2
CDR3: CASSLLGTGYTGELFF
DNA: TGTGCCAGCAGCTTATTAGGGACAGGGTACACCGGGGAGCTGTTTTTT

D: TRBD1
V: TRBV5-1
size: NA
J: TRBJ1-3
CDR3: CASSDRGARNTIYF
DNA: TGCGCCAGTTCAGACAGGGGGGCAAGAAACACCATATATTTT

D: NA
V: TRBV5-5
size: few
J: TRBJ2-1
CDR3: CASSGGTLGEQFF
DNA: TGTGCCAGCAGCGGAGGGACCCTCGGTGAGCAGTTCTTC

D: TRBD2
V: TRBV20-1
size: few
J: TRBJ2-7
CDR3: CSARDRGLAGRYEQYF
DNA: TGCAGTGCTAGAGATCGCGGACTAGCGGGGCGGTACGAGCAGTACTTC

D: NA
V: TRBV20-1
size: few
J: TRBJ2-1
CDR3: CSARGLDGRGSYNEQFF
DNA: TGCAGTGCTAGGGGCCTCGACGGGCGAGGCTCCTACAATGAGCAGTTCTTC

D: NA
V: TRBV28
size: NA
J: TRBJ2-4
CDR3: CASSSRVQLKNIQYF
DNA: TGTGCCAGCAGTTCTAGGGTACAGTTAAAAAACATTCAGTACTTC

D: TRBD2
V: TRBV7-9
size: few
J: TRBJ2-1
CDR3: CASSLSGGVNNEQFF
DNA: TGTGCCAGCAGCTTATCGGGGGGAGTAAACAATGAGCAGTTCTTC

D: NA
V: TRBV28
size: many
J: TRBJ2-7
CDR3: CASTSPRGSSYEQYF
DNA: TGTGCCAGCACCTCCCCTAGGGGGTCCTCCTACGAGCAGTACTTC

D: NA
V: TRBV5-1
size: many
J: TRBJ2-2
CDR3: CASSPPGELFF
DNA: TGCGCCAGCAGCCCCCCCGGGGAGCTGTTTTTT

D: NA
V: TRBV6-1
size: few
J: TRBJ1-6
CDR3: CASSEAGGYNSPLHF
DNA: TGTGCCAGCAGTGAAGCGGGGGGTTATAATTCACCCCTCCACTTT